The sequence of this T cell receptor beta chain was determined in a study of blood T cells in healthy people across ages. Primers used in a second PCR of about 7 to 12 cycles were a sample-barcoded 5' primer and a J-beta primer mix. TCRdb re-called the 5' RACE reads through MiXCR, storing one row per CDR3 protein. This table has hundreds of thousands of distinct CDR3 sequences, under 65% appearing once. V lost 3 bases, J lost 2 bases, and 13 bases lay in between. The CDR3 has 14 residues. Germline assignment: CDR1 DFQATT and CDR2 SNEGSKA (reference sequence). The genes are TRBV20-1 and TRBJ2-5; tentative D call: TRBD2 (5 bases). Sequencing was done on a sample of blood. The receptor's source is a man between 60 and 70 years old in good health. For the CDR3, the DNA is TGCAGTGCTAGTGAGGGTCCGGCGCAAGAGACCCAGTACTTC. Its protein product is CSASEGPAQETQYF.